This T cell receptor beta chain stems from a study of T cell responses to AZD1222 COVID-19 vaccine. Study findings and constraints: Baseline seropositivity occurred in only 5 to 7 AZD1222 recipients. Only after the peak T cell response were repertoires sampled. The donors showed a predominance of white British ancestry and of females, with possible underestimation of clonal diversity.

The table came from immunoSEQ multiplex PCR; TCRdb's copy has only in-frame clones and leaves some out. The table has 58,000 or so clones, roughly 84% seen once. With 0 bases clipped from V and 0 bases from J, the junction kept 3 bases outside the gene matches. The germline gives CDR1 SGDLS, CDR2 YYNGEE. There are 16 residues in the CDR3. Note on this clone: Its target is not known.

Source: peripheral blood, taken on day 0 of AZD1222 vaccination. V gene TRBV9 combines with J gene TRBJ1-5; 7 bases line up with TRBD1. The sequence was obtained from an adult in good health. The CDR3 DNA is TGTGCCAGCAGCGTAGGAACAGGGGATAGCAATCAGCCCCAGCATTTT. Translated, it gives CASSVGTGDSNQPQHF.